The present T cell receptor (beta chain) was sequenced within a study of blood T cell repertoires in COVID-19. Study-wide context: The recovered donors of Cohort 3 showed two negative PCRs, clearance, or symptom resolution.

Some clones are missing from TCRdb's copy, which holds only in-frame ones; the method was immunoSEQ multiplex PCR. The table lists 250,000 to 300,000 clones, 88% of them singletons. CDR3 length: 15 residues. V lost 3 bases and J lost 0; bases outside the gene matches: 4. Germline-derived CDR1 and CDR2 are SQVTM and ANQGSEA. A note on this clone: The sample has other DNA sequences that encode this CDR3 too.

This study enrolled people aged 18 to 89 from about 24 US geographic areas. Allocation to cohorts depended on clinical history reported by the participants. The sequenced material came from PBMCs or T cells enriched from blood (not recorded which). The receptor was isolated from a woman in her sixties or seventies in a cohort exposed to, infected with or recovered from COVID-19 (not recorded which). The V gene is TRBV29-1, the J gene TRBJ1-3, with TRBD1 matching 8 bases. The CDR3 DNA follows: TGCAGCGTTGACCCTACAGGGGGCTCTGGAAACACCATATATTTT. Translated, it gives CSVDPTGGSGNTIYF. Variable domain in full (rest from reference TRBV29-1 and TRBJ1-3): SAVISQKPSRDICQRGTSLTIQCQVDSQVTMMFWYRQQPGQSLTLIATANQGSEATYESGFVIDKFPISRPNLTFSTLTVSNMSPEDSSIYLCSVDPTGGSGNTIYFGEGSWLTVV.